This T cell receptor (beta chain) was recorded in a study of blood T cell repertoires in COVID-19. The overall study: Samples representing acute and convalescent COVID-19 were sourced from the United States, Italy and Spain.

In the original workflow: Quantification of nucleated cells was approximated via reference gene primer amplification. Data came from immunoSEQ multiplex PCR; TCRdb stores just in-frame clones and leaves some out. V and J calls and clone size are those listed in that table; D and trimming were worked out from the DNA. The sample shows about 130,000 clones, around nine tenths of them seen only once. This CDR3 comprises 13 residues. Germline CDR1 LNHDA, CDR2 SQIVND (reference sequence). Trimming at V came to 6 bases and at J to 10 bases, leaving 9 bases not matched to a gene. The sequenced sample consisted of peripheral blood. V and J are TRBV19 and TRBJ1-2, with TRBD1 identical over 9 bases. This clonotype originated in a man between 60 and 70 years old with active or convalescent COVID-19. The CDR3 DNA reads TGTGCCAGTAGGCCGGGACAGGGAGTAATCTACACCTTC. As protein: CASRPGQGVIYTF.